Presented here are 13 T cell receptor beta chains from one specimen sequenced in a study of OX40 agonist ivuxolimab in advanced cancers. The method was immunoSEQ multiplex PCR; TCRdb's version includes in-frame clones alone and lacks a portion of them. The data hold 50,000 or so clones, with around 86% observed a single time. This specimen was CD4+ or CD8+ T cells sorted from blood, taken in a trial of the OX40 agonist ivuxolimab. These TCRs come from an adult with an advanced solid tumor such as melanoma, head and neck, liver or kidney cancer.

The chain uses TRBV6-6 and TRBJ2-5; D is possibly TRBD2 (5 bases). Trimming removed 7 bases from V and 11 bases from J, with 23 bases in between. Germline V gene lookup returns CDR1 MNHNY and CDR2 SVGAGI (reference sequence). This CDR3 is built from 14 residues. CDR3: CASKQTGLALEQYF. The CDR3 bases are TGTGCCAGCAAGCAGACCGGTCTAGCCCTGGAGCAGTACTTC.

The J gene is TRBJ2-1, the V gene TRBV7-2; 9 nucleotides match TRBD2. The V gene end was trimmed by 5 bases and the J gene end by 9 bases; junction bases not matched to a gene: 11. The germline V gene has CDR1 SGHTA and CDR2 FQGNSA. This CDR3 region has 15 residues. CDR3 nucleotides: TGTGCCAGCAGCCGGGGACAGCGGGGGGATGCTGAGCAGTTCTTC. This translates into CASSRGQRGDAEQFF.

This clone showed up just once. The V call is TRBV19, the J call TRBJ2-1; the D gene could be TRBD1 or TRBD2 (10 bases each). This CDR3 region has 18 residues. The V end was cut by 6 bases, the J end by 6 bases, with 27 bases between. Germline V gene sequence: CDR1 LNHDA, CDR2 SQIVND (reference sequence). CDR3 in DNA: TGTGCCAGTAGCCGACAGGGGGCTGGGCTAGCGGGAGTCAATGAGCAGTTCTTC. Translation gives CASSRQGAGLAGVNEQFF. The full variable domain, completed using reference TRBV19 and TRBJ2-1, is DGGITQSPKYLFRKEGQNVTLSCEQNLNHDAMYWYRQDPGQGLRLIYYSQIVNDFQKGDIAEGYSVSREKKESFPLTVTSAQKNPTAFYLCASSRQGAGLAGVNEQFFGPGTRLTVL.

This rearrangement joins TRBV4-1 to TRBJ2-5; D is unclear. In germline, CDR1 is MGHRA, CDR2 YSYEKL. Trimming took 1 base from V and 5 from J, leaving 8 bases between them. This CDR3 contains 13 residues. CDR3 DNA: TGCGCCAGCAGCCAAGTGCCATCGGAGACCCAGTACTTC. As protein: CASSQVPSETQYF.

In DNA form, the CDR3 reads TGTGCCAGCAGCCATCCTAGCGGGGGCCAGAACACCGGGGAGCTGTTTTTT. Its protein is CASSHPSGGQNTGELFF. This chain uses TRBV5-5 with TRBJ2-2; TRBD2 matches at 10 bases. Germline-derived CDR1 and CDR2 are SGHKS and YYEKEE (reference sequence). V gave up 4 bases and J gave up 1 base; unmatched junction bases: 7. The CDR3 has 17 amino acids.

V and J are TRBV7-6 and TRBJ2-7; TRBD2 matches at 9 bases. Germline V gene sequence: CDR1 SGHVS, CDR2 FNYEAQ. The CDR3 runs to 15 residues. The ends lost 5 bases at V and 2 bases at J; junction bases unmatched: 7. CDR3 amino acids: CASSQGGGRAYEQYF. For the CDR3, the DNA is TGTGCCAGCAGCCAAGGGGGCGGGAGGGCCTACGAGCAGTACTTC.

This sequence joins TRBV30 and TRBJ2-3; no clear D gene. Between the trimmed V and J ends, which lost 5 bases and 0 bases, there was a span of 6 bases. Germline CDR1 is GTSNPN and CDR2 is SVGIG (reference sequence). The length of the CDR3 is 12 residues. The CDR3: CAWDLSTDTQYF. The CDR3, as DNA: TGTGCCTGGGACCTTAGCACAGATACGCAGTATTTT.

The gene calls are TRBV6-5 and TRBJ1-2; a weak D match, TRBD1 (5 bases). Germline CDR1 MNHEY, CDR2 SVGAGI. The CDR3 totals 14 residues. V was shortened by 5 bases and J by 4 bases, with 14 bases between the two germline ends. In DNA form, the CDR3 reads TGTGCCAGCAGTACCCCAGGGCTCGGCTATGGCTACACCTTC. Protein product: CASSTPGLGYGYTF.

V usage is TRBV6-1 and J usage is TRBJ2-5; tentatively, D is TRBD1 (6 bases). CDR3 length: 13 amino acids. The V and J ends lost 7 bases and 9 bases respectively, with 18 bases between them. Germline values: CDR1 MNHNS, CDR2 SASEGT. As DNA, the CDR3 is TGTGCCAGCATAAGGCAGGGGCGACGCGCCCAGTACTTC. Translation: CASIRQGRRAQYF.

The chain employs TRBV7-8 and TRBJ2-5, with no clear D. The germline V gene has CDR1 SGHVS and CDR2 FQNEAQ. The CDR3 has 17 amino acids. Trimming removed 0 bases at V and 1 base at J, with 15 bases between. This CDR3 reads CASSLAAVYSRQETQYF. The DNA of the CDR3 is TGTGCCAGCAGCTTAGCGGCAGTCTATTCTCGCCAAGAGACCCAGTACTTC.

V is TRBV18 and J is TRBJ2-5; D possibly corresponds to TRBD1 (5 bases). CDR1 is KGHSH and CDR2 is LQKENI in the germline V gene. There are 13 residues in the CDR3. The V end lost 6 bases, the J end lost 3 bases, and 11 bases lay between the germline ends. The CDR3 DNA is TGTGCCAGCTCGGTGAGACAGAAAGAGACCCAGTACTTC. Translated, it gives CASSVRQKETQYF.

The CDR3 nucleotides are TGTGCCAGCAGTTCCCGGACACCATATAGCAATCAGCCCCAGCATTTT. This translates into CASSSRTPYSNQPQHF. V is TRBV6-5 and J is TRBJ1-5; possibly TRBD1 for D (5 bases). The CDR3 covers 16 residues. From germline, CDR1 is MNHEY and CDR2 SVGAGI. Deletions cut 4 bases from V and 0 bases from J, with 13 bases between.

The V and J genes are TRBV2 and TRBJ2-6; D call uncertain. CDR3 length equals 15 residues. V lost 4 bases and J lost 0, with 7 bases in between. Germline CDR1 is SNHLY and CDR2 is FYNNEI. The CDR3 nucleotides are TGTGCCAGCAGTGCGACCGTCTCTGGGGCCAACGTCCTGACTTTC. This codes for CASSATVSGANVLTF.